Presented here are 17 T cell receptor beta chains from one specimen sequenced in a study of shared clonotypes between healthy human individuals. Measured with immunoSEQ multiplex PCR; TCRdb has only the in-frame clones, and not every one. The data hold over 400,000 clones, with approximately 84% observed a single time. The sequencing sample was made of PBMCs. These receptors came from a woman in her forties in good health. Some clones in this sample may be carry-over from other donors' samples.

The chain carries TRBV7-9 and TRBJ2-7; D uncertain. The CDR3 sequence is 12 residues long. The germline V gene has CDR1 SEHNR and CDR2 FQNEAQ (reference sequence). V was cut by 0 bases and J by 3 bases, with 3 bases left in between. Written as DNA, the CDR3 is TGTGCCAGCAGCTTAGCTTACTACGAGCAGTACTTC. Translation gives CASSLAYYEQYF.

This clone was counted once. The CDR3 reads CASSARDRGGGNTIYF. As DNA, the CDR3 is TGTGCCAGCAGCGCGCGGGACAGGGGGGGAGGAAACACCATATATTTT. V usage is TRBV7-9 and J usage is TRBJ1-3; 11 bases align to TRBD1. The V and J ends lost 5 bases and 4 bases, in that order; junction bases with no gene match: 7. The V gene's germline CDR1 is SEHNR and CDR2 FQNEAQ (reference sequence). CDR3 size: 16 residues.

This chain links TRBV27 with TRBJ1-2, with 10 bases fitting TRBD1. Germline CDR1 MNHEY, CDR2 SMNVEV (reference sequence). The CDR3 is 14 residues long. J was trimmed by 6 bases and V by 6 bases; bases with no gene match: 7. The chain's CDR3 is CASRQTGGADGYTF. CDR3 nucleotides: TGTGCCAGCAGGCAGACAGGGGGCGCGGATGGCTACACCTTC.

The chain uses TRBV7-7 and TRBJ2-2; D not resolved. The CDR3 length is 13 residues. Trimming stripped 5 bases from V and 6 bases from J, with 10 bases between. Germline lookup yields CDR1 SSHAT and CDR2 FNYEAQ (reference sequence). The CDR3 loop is CASSTGWAGELFF. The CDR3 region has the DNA TGTGCCAGCAGCACCGGTTGGGCCGGGGAGCTGTTTTTT.

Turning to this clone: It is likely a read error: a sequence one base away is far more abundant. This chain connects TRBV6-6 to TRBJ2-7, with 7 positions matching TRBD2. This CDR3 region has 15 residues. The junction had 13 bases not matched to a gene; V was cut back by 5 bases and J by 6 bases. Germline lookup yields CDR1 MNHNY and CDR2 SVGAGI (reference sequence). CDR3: CASSPHRLAPSEQYF. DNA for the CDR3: TGTGCCAGCAGTCCCCACCGACTAGCCCCTAGCGAGCAGTACTTC.

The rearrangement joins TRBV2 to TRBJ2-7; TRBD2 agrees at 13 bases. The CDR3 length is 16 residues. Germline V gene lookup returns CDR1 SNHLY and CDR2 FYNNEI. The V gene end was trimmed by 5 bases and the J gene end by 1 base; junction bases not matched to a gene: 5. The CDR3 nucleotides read TGTGCCAGCAGTCCGGGACTAGCGGGATTATCCTACGAGCAGTACTTC. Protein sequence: CASSPGLAGLSYEQYF. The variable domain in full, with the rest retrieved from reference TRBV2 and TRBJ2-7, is EPEVTQTPSHQVTQMGQEVILRCVPISNHLYFYWYRQILGQKVEFLVSFYNNEISEKSEIFDDQFSVERPDGSNFTLKIRSTKLEDSAMYFCASSPGLAGLSYEQYFGPGTRLTVT.

The CDR3 region is CASSLLGVQPQHF. DNA of the CDR3: TGTGCCAGCAGTTTATTAGGGGTTCAGCCCCAGCATTTT. The chain uses TRBV28 and TRBJ1-5; the D gene is possibly TRBD1 (5 bases). V dropped 1 base and J dropped 6 bases, with 7 bases sitting between them. This CDR3 contains 13 residues. Per germline, CDR1 MDHEN and CDR2 SYDVKM.

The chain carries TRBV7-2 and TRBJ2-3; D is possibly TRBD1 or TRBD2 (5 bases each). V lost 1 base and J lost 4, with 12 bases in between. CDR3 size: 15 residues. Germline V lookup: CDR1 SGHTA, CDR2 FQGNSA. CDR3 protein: CASSLEGFSADTQYF. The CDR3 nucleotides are TGTGCCAGCAGCTTAGAGGGGTTTAGCGCAGATACGCAGTATTTT.

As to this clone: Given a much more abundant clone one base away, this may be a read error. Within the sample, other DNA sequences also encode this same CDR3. CDR3 bases: TGTGCCAGCAGCCTAATGGCGGCGACCCAGTACTTC. Translated, it gives CASSLMAATQYF. The chain joins TRBV7-8 to TRBJ2-5; no clear D. Germline CDR1 SGHVS, CDR2 FQNEAQ. Trimming took off 5 bases at V and 7 bases at J, with 11 bases between the two ends. The CDR3 is 12 amino acids.

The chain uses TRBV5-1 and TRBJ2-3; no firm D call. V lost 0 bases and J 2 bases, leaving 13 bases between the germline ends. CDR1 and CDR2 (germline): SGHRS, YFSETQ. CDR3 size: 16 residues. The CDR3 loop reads CASSLEGTPATDTQYF. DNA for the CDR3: TGCGCCAGCAGCTTGGAAGGCACACCAGCCACAGATACGCAGTATTTT.

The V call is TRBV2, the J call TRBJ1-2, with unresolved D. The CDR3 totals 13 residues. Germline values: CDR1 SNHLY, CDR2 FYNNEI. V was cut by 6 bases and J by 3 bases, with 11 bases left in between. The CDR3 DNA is TGTGCCAGCAGCCCCGACACACACTATGGCTACACCTTC. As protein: CASSPDTHYGYTF.

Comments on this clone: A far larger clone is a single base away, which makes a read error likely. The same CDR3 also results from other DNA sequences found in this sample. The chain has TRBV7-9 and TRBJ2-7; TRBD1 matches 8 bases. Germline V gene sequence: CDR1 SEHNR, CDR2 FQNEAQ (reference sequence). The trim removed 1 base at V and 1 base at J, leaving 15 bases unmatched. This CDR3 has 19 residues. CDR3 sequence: CASSLEVRTGGLGSYEQYF. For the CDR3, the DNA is TGTGCCAGCAGCTTAGAGGTGAGAACAGGGGGACTGGGGTCCTACGAGCAGTACTTC.

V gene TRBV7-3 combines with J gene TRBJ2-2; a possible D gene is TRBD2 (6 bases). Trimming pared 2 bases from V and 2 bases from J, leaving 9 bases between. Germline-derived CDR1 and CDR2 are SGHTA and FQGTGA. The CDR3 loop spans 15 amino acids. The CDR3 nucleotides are TGTGCCAGCAGCTTAGGAGGGTCTAACACCGGGGAGCTGTTTTTT. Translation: CASSLGGSNTGELFF.

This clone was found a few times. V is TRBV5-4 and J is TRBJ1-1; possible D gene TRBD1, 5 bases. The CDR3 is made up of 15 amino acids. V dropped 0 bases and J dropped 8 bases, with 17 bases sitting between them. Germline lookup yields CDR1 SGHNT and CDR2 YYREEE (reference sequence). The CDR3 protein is CASSLGQRQRREAFF. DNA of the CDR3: TGTGCCAGCAGCTTGGGACAACGACAGAGGCGGGAAGCTTTCTTT.

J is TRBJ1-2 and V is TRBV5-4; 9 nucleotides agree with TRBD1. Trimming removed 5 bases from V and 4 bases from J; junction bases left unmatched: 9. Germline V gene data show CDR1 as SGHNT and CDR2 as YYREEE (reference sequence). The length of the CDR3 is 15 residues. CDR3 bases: TGTGCCAGCAGGGCCGGGACAGGGACTACCTATGGCTACACCTTC. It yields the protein CASRAGTGTTYGYTF.

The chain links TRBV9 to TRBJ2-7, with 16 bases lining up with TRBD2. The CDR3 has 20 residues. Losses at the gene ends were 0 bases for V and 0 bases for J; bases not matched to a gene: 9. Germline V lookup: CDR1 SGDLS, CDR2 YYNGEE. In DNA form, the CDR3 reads TGTGCCAGCAGCGTAGGCTCCGGGACTAGCGGGGGGGGCGCCTCCTACGAGCAGTACTTC. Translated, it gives CASSVGSGTSGGGASYEQYF. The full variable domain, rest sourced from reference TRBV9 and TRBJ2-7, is DSGVTQTPKHLITATGQRVTLRCSPRSGDLSVYWYQQSLDQGLQFLIQYYNGEERAKGNILERFSAQQFPDLHSELNLSSLELGDSALYFCASSVGSGTSGGGASYEQYFGPGTRLTVT.

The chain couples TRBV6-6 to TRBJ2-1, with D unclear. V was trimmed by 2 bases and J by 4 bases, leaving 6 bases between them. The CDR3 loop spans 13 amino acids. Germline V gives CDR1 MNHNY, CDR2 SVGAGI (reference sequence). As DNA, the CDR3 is TGTGCCAGCAGTTACAGGGAATACAATGAGCAGTTCTTC. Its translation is CASSYREYNEQFF.